The entry that follows covers one T cell receptor (beta chain) sequence. V lost 0 bases to trimming and J lost 8 bases, with 17 bases between them. CDR3 length equals 15 residues. Germline V gene data show CDR1 as SGDLS and CDR2 as YYNGEE. This sample stems from a study of blood T cell repertoires in COVID-19. The data were produced by immunoSEQ multiplex PCR, yet TCRdb's version contains in-frame clones alone and is incomplete. The profile covers approximately 50,000 clones, with 90% to 95% appearing a single time and 2.5% to 3.5% taken by the ten largest. The sequence came from a human donor in a cohort sampled during active COVID-19. Sample: peripheral blood. The rearrangement links TRBV9 to TRBJ1-1; D uncertain. CDR3: CASSVGGLGSAEAFF. The DNA of the CDR3 is TGTGCCAGCAGCGTAGGAGGGCTGGGATCCGCGGAAGCTTTCTTT.